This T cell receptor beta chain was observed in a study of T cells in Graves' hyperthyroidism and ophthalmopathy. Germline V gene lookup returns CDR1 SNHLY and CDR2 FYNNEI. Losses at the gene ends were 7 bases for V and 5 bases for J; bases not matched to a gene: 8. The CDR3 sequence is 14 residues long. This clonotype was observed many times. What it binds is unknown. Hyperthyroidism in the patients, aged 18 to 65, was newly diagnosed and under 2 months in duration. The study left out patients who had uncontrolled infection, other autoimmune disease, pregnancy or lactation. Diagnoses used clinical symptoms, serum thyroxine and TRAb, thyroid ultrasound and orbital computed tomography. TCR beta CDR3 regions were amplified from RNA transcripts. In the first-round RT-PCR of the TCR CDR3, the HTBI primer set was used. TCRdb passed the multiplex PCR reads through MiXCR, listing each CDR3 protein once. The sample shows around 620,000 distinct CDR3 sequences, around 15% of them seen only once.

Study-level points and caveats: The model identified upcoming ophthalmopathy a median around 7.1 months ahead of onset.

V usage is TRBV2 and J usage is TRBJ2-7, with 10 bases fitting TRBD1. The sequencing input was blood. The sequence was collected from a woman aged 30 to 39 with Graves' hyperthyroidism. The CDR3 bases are TGTGCCAGCAACGACCGGGACAGGGGTGACGAGCAGTACTTC. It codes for CASNDRDRGDEQYF. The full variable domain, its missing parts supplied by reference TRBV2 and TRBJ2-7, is EPEVTQTPSHQVTQMGQEVILRCVPISNHLYFYWYRQILGQKVEFLVSFYNNEISEKSEIFDDQFSVERPDGSNFTLKIRSTKLEDSAMYFCASNDRDRGDEQYFGPGTRLTVT.